Shown below are 4 T cell receptor beta chains from a single sample sequenced in a study of breast tumors, draining lymph nodes, adjacent tissues. The lymph nodes were axillary draining lymph nodes from breast cancer patients. MiXCR, run by TCRdb on the multiplex PCR reads, gives a single entry per CDR3 protein. The repertoire has about 140,000 distinct CDR3 sequences, over 25% of them found once; the top ten carry 2% to 2.5%. The sample consisted of axillary lymph node tissue. The receptors were sampled from a female donor with breast cancer. Some clones in this sample may be carry-over from other donors' samples.

Only a few counts were recorded for this clonotype. J is TRBJ1-1 and V is TRBV30; TRBD1 might be the D (5 bases). The V gene's germline CDR1 is GTSNPN and CDR2 SVGIG (reference sequence). Trimming stripped 3 bases from V and 7 bases from J, with 9 bases between. The CDR3 consists of 11 residues. The chain's CDR3 is CAWSRRGEAFF. In nucleotides, the CDR3 is TGTGCCTGGAGCCGAAGGGGTGAAGCTTTCTTT.

V is TRBV6-5 and J is TRBJ2-5; possibly TRBD1 for D (6 bases). The V and J ends lost 6 bases and 5 bases respectively, with 16 bases between them. Germline CDR1 is MNHEY and CDR2 is SVGAGI. This CDR3 contains 14 residues. In nucleotides, the CDR3 is TGTGCCAGCAGCCGCCGTGGGGGCAGGGAGACCCAGTACTTC. It codes for CASSRRGGRETQYF.

There are many counts of this clonotype. The rearrangement links TRBV6-2 or TRBV6-3 to TRBJ1-6; TRBD1 might be the D (5 bases). The CDR3 contains 14 residues. The germline V and J ends were trimmed by 8 bases and 5 bases, with 13 bases remaining between them. The germline V gene has CDR1 MNHEY and CDR2 SVGEGT. The CDR3 nucleotides read TGTGCCAGCCAGGGTTTTCGGGATAATTCACCCCTCCACTTT. It is translated as CASQGFRDNSPLHF.

This clonotype was seen many times. The rearrangement joins TRBV10-3 to TRBJ2-2; 10 bases map to TRBD2. This CDR3 is built from 14 residues. The germline CDR1 and CDR2 sequences are ENHRY and SYGVKD. The V gene end was trimmed by 8 bases and the J gene end by 6 bases; junction bases not matched to a gene: 6. CDR3: CAIGAGGPPGELFF. In DNA, the CDR3 is TGTGCCATCGGAGCGGGGGGGCCCCCCGGGGAGCTGTTTTTT.